There are a few counts of the clone carrying this T cell receptor beta chain. Its target is not known. The data stem from a study of cytomegalovirus exposure and HLA in healthy donors. Study observations and caveats: The authors listed 150 to 200 TCR beta chains as cytomegalovirus-associated.

Germline loops: CDR1 SQVTM, CDR2 ANQGSEA. The CDR3 consists of 11 residues. Trimming took 5 bases from V and 7 from J; bases not matched to a gene: 3. The primer mix had 60 Vbeta and 13 Jbeta primers. Authors' analysis steps: Approximately 72 million unique TCR beta chains, approximately 11 million of them shared, were counted by a later analysis. Assay used: immunoSEQ multiplex PCR; TCRdb lists only in-frame clones, some missing. V and J calls plus clone size are reproduced from that table; the DNA served to infer D and trimming. In the table there are about 160,000 clones, 79% of which are singletons.

This sequence originates from a man aged 40-49 years in good health and CMV-seronegative. The chain couples TRBV29-1 to TRBJ2-5; 8 bases align to TRBD2. Material: PBMCs. The CDR3 sequence: CSVLSGGTQYF. For the CDR3, the DNA is TGCAGCGTTTTGAGCGGGGGGACCCAGTACTTC.